The clone carrying this TCR beta chain was seen repeatedly, ten times or more. This sample was taken from a study of regulatory T cells in long-lasting Graves disease. Construction of the TCR beta libraries employed iRepertoire HTBI primers in conjunction with Arm-PCR of CDR3 regions. TCRdb re-called the multiplex PCR reads through MiXCR, storing one row per CDR3 protein. This sample has under 800,000 distinct CDR3 sequences, with about 16% found just once. V lost 2 bases and J 6 bases, leaving 11 bases between the germline ends. CDR1 SEHNR and CDR2 FQNEAQ come from the germline V gene (reference sequence). There are 14 residues in the CDR3. Time point: newly diagnosed GD, antithyroid drugs for less than 3 months. The TCR library used RNA extracted from PBMCs. The sample was also linked to a second study, of T cells in Graves' hyperthyroidism and ophthalmopathy. Turning to that study: An initial round of RT-PCR targeting the TCR CDR3 relied on the HTBI primer set.

This receptor was identified in a woman aged 25 to 39 with Graves disease. The chain has TRBV7-9 and TRBJ2-1; the D is unclear. Sequencing was performed on peripheral blood mononuclear cells (PBMCs), taken at new diagnosis, from a patient treated with antithyroid drugs. The CDR3 DNA reads as TGTGCCAGCAGCTTACCCGCTCCTGCCAATGAGCAGTTCTTC. Translation: CASSLPAPANEQFF.